One sample yielded the 8 T cell receptor beta chains listed below, sequenced in a study of blood T cell repertoires in COVID-19. This table comes from immunoSEQ multiplex PCR, and its TCRdb copy is limited to in-frame clones, with some not included. Among 95,000 to 120,000 clones listed, about 85% were seen once. The sequenced material came from peripheral blood. All receptors come from a man between 45 and 60 years old with acute or convalescent COVID-19.

The rearrangement joins TRBV11-3 to TRBJ2-7; no clear D gene. Germline V gene data show CDR1 as SGHNT and CDR2 as YENEEA. V lost 4 bases, J lost 6 bases, and 10 bases lay in between. The CDR3 is 12 amino acids. CDR3 protein: CASSSDSGEQYF. Here the CDR3 DNA reads TGTGCCAGCAGCTCCGACTCCGGCGAGCAGTACTTC.

This clone was recorded a few times. This chain uses TRBV2 with TRBJ2-5, with unresolved D. Trimming removed 2 bases at V and 2 bases at J, with 9 bases between. The CDR3 runs 14 residues. The V gene's germline CDR1 is SNHLY and CDR2 FYNNEI. CDR3 coding DNA: TGTGCCAGCAGTGAACGAAGAGATCAAGAGACCCAGTACTTC. Protein product: CASSERRDQETQYF.

The chain uses TRBV28 and TRBJ1-3, with 8 bases that match TRBD1. Germline trimming cut 3 bases from V and 0 bases from J; bases unmatched to any gene: 19. The CDR3 sequence is 21 residues long. Germline assignment: CDR1 MDHEN and CDR2 SYDVKM. The CDR3 region is CASSFPSRLSTGVNSGNTIYF. Here the CDR3 DNA reads TGTGCCAGCAGTTTCCCATCCAGGCTCTCGACAGGGGTTAACTCTGGAAACACCATATATTTT.

The chain couples TRBV5-1 to TRBJ1-1, with TRBD1 matching 8 bases. Trimming removed 4 bases from V and 5 bases from J; junction bases left unmatched: 13. This CDR3 is built from 16 residues. The V gene's germline CDR1 is SGHRS and CDR2 YFSETQ. The CDR3 reads CASSSTSGGLQTEAFF. The CDR3, as DNA: TGCGCCAGCAGCAGTACCTCAGGGGGCCTGCAAACTGAAGCTTTCTTT.

This chain uses TRBV12-3 or TRBV12-4 with TRBJ1-6; D remains unclear. The ends were cut back, 2 bases at V and 6 bases at J, with 5 bases in the middle. There are 13 residues in the CDR3. CDR3 amino acids: CASSLSFNSPLHF. The DNA of the CDR3 is TGTGCCAGCAGTTTAAGCTTTAATTCACCCCTCCACTTT.

This sequence joins TRBV2 and TRBJ2-2; TRBD2 agrees at 8 bases. Trimming took 4 bases from V and 7 from J; bases not matched to a gene: 8. This CDR3 is built from 15 residues. Germline loops: CDR1 SNHLY, CDR2 FYNNEI. The DNA of the CDR3 is TGTGCCAGCAGTGTCGGCGGGGGGACAAGCGGGGAGCTGTTTTTT. Residues: CASSVGGGTSGELFF.

The chain has TRBV28 and TRBJ1-6; D is possibly TRBD1 (5 bases). In germline, CDR1 is MDHEN, CDR2 SYDVKM. The CDR3 has 14 amino acids. Trimming took off 6 bases at V and 7 bases at J, with 13 bases between the two ends. The CDR3: CASSPQGANSPLHF. CDR3 DNA: TGTGCCAGCAGCCCCCAAGGGGCCAATTCACCCCTCCACTTT.

The chain is built from TRBV12-3 or TRBV12-4 and TRBJ1-1, with a possible D match to TRBD1 (6 bases). V was trimmed by 2 bases and J by 6 bases, leaving 10 bases between them. The CDR3 consists of 13 residues. The CDR3 here is CASSLQGSAEAFF. In DNA form, the CDR3 reads TGTGCCAGCAGTTTACAGGGGTCAGCTGAAGCTTTCTTT.